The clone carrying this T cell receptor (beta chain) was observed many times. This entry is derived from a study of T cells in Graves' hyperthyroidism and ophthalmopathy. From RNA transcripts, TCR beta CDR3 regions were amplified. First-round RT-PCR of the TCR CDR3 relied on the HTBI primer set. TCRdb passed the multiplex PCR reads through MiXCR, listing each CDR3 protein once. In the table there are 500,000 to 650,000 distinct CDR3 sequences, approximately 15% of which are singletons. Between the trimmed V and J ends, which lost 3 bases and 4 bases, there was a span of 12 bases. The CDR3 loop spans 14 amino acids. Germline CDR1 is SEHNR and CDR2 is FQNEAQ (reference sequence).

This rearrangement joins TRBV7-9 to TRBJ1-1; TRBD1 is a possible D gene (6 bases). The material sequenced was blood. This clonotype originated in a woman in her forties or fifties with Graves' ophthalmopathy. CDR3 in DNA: TGTGCCAGCAGCTTCCGGGGGGCCGGCACTGAAGCTTTCTTT. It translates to CASSFRGAGTEAFF.